Sequencing of this T cell receptor beta chain was carried out in a study of post-analysis software for immune sequencing data. Study information: Patients with relapsing-remitting, secondary progressive and progressive-relapsing multiple sclerosis courses were all represented.

This clonotype was seen a handful of times. No antigen is known for it. General observations from the study: For normalized Chao1 diversity, multiple sclerosis patients scored significantly lower than controls did. Clustering by F measure revealed strong co-clustering among samples prepared together in one batch. With TRBV5-6, TRBV5-1 and TRBV20-1 included, about five TRBV segments were more frequent in patients than in controls.

Libraries were made from TCR beta cDNA, and they carried unique molecular identifiers. Each batch of roughly 0.9 to 11 million T cells produced 450,000 to 500,000 cDNA molecules. TCRdb redid the calling of the PCR reads with MiXCR, one entry per CDR3 protein. The sample contains 750,000 to 950,000 distinct CDR3 sequences, 46% of which appear only once. Per the germline V gene, CDR1 is DFQATT and CDR2 is SNEGSKA (reference sequence). There are 13 residues in the CDR3. J gave up 4 bases and V 5 bases, and 7 bases lay outside the gene matches. The sequenced material came from blood. V is TRBV20-1 and J is TRBJ1-2; 7 bases map to TRBD1. The clonotype originates from a girl under 18 with multiple sclerosis. CDR3 amino acids: CSAGGQLPYGYTF. The CDR3 region has the DNA TGCAGTGCTGGGGGACAGCTCCCCTATGGCTACACCTTC.